One and the same sample provided the 5 T cell receptor beta chains below, sequenced in a study of cytomegalovirus exposure and HLA in healthy donors. A multiplex PCR was run with 60 Vbeta primers and 13 Jbeta primers. Clones were sequenced by immunoSEQ multiplex PCR, and TCRdb holds only the in-frame ones, with some missing. There are roughly 120,000 clones in the sample, with 2.2% held by the top ten. Sequencing was performed on PBMCs. The receptors shown here come from a man between 40 and 49 years old in good health and CMV-seronegative.

This sequence joins TRBV6-5 and TRBJ2-7; tentative D call: TRBD2 (5 bases). The CDR3 extends over 13 amino acids. In germline, CDR1 is MNHEY, CDR2 SVGAGI. V dropped 1 base and J dropped 3 bases, with 7 bases sitting between them. The DNA for the CDR3 is TGTGCCAGCAGTTACTTGGCGGGCTACGAGCAGTACTTC. This translates into CASSYLAGYEQYF.

The V call is TRBV30, the J call TRBJ1-2; TRBD1 matches at 10 bases. V shed 3 bases and J 0 bases; nucleotides not matched to a gene: 1. Germline lookup yields CDR1 GTSNPN and CDR2 SVGIG (reference sequence). This CDR3 spans 14 amino acids. CDR3 protein: CAWRGTGANYGYTF. DNA of the CDR3: TGTGCCTGGAGAGGGACAGGGGCTAACTATGGCTACACCTTC.

The chain is built from TRBV6-1 and TRBJ2-7, with TRBD1 as a possible D gene (6 bases). Germline V gives CDR1 MNHNS, CDR2 SASEGT. The CDR3 is 15 residues long. V was trimmed by 2 bases and J by 0 bases, leaving 11 bases between them. The DNA of the CDR3 is TGTGCCAGCAGTGAAAGGGAAGGGGGCTCCTACGAGCAGTACTTC. This codes for CASSEREGGSYEQYF.

The chain recombines TRBV7-6 with TRBJ2-3; no clear D. V was trimmed by 1 base and J by 3 bases, leaving 5 bases between them. This CDR3 has 13 amino acids. Germline V CDR1 and CDR2: SGHVS, FNYEAQ. The CDR3 region is CASSLVVTDTQYF. The CDR3 nucleotides are TGTGCCAGCAGCTTAGTAGTGACAGATACGCAGTATTTT.

The gene calls are TRBV6-4 and TRBJ2-6; 8 nucleotides align to TRBD1. V shed 5 bases and J 2 bases; nucleotides not matched to a gene: 11. The CDR3 consists of 18 residues. Germline assignment: CDR1 MRHNA and CDR2 SNTAGT. This chain's CDR3 is CASSQGRQGRTGANVLTF. The CDR3 coding sequence is TGTGCCAGCAGTCAAGGAAGACAGGGGAGGACTGGGGCCAACGTCCTGACTTTC.